This TCR beta chain appears in the sequencing data of a study of T cells after yellow fever vaccination (dated by TCRdb to between 2019 and 2020). About the investigation overall: The SMART-Seq v4 Ultra Low Input RNA kit was used to prepare libraries from fractions with low cell numbers. To follow T-cell clones before and after primary and booster YFV17D yellow fever vaccination, bulk TCR alpha and beta repertoires were sequenced over time. Two healthy male donors, one aged 18 to 30 and one aged 30 to 40 years, made up the cohort. Blood was drawn at multiple timepoints before and after primary and secondary immunization, with bulk PBMC replicates and cell subsets isolated.

Synthesis of TCR cDNA relied on 5'RACE template switching, a step that introduced a universal primer site along with unique molecular identifiers. cDNA synthesis was primed from both the TCR alpha and TCR beta constant segments. Library amplification involved two PCR steps, and the second step added sample barcodes and sequencing adapters. Sequencing of libraries was performed on Illumina HiSeq 2500 (2x100 bp) or NovaSeq (2x150 bp). The authors processed their data as follows. Reads were demultiplexed and collapsed into UMI consensus sequences with MIGEC, and V(D)J alignment was performed with MiXCR. Using edgeR on replicate PBMC samples, clonotypes were called vaccine-responding if FDR was below 0.01 and the log2 fold change was above 5 up to day 15. Bulk clonotypes were assigned CD4 or CD8 identity according to which sequenced CD4 or CD8 repertoire held them at higher abundance. TCRdb reanalyzed the raw reads on its own, using fastp at Q25 for trimming and MiXCR for clone calling, and kept in-frame beta chains. Entries that share a CDR3 protein sequence are merged under the most common genes and DNA. The V and J calls and clone size are TCRdb's, not the authors'. The table for this sample lists roughly 300,000 distinct CDR3 sequences; around 8.1% of them were counted only once. Of the sample, approximately 15% is held by the ten largest clones.

Study-wide findings and limitations: Only two donors were included in the study, so the extent to which the findings can be generalized is limited. Computational filtering was needed because FACS-sorted repertoires could contain abundant contaminating clonotypes from the bulk population. Compared with the primary T-cell response, the secondary T-cell response was faster but weaker, reaching its peak on day 5 rather than on day 15. After the booster, most of the clones that had expanded following primary vaccination were detected again (just under 97% of CD4 and 80% to 90% of CD8), which suggests that memory was broadly maintained. A small share of clonotypes occurred in both CD4 and CD8 compartments, likely arising from convergent recombination.

In the paper's terms, the treatment or condition label means: live attenuated yellow fever vaccine strain. At each blood-draw timepoint, two biological replicates of bulk PBMCs were collected. PBMCs were isolated from peripheral blood using a standard Ficoll-Paque protocol. RNA was extracted with TriZol from bulk PBMCs, CD4 and CD8 fractions, and dextramer-positive and dextramer-negative fractions. This clonotype was recorded a few times. Its antigen is not yet known. No quality values exist for individual bases; no much larger clone is one base distant. CDR1 is given as DFQATT and CDR2 as SNEGSKA, both from the germline V gene (reference sequence). Counted from cysteine to phenylalanine, this CDR3 has 16 amino acids. Left in the record is the CDR3 DNA by itself, 48 bases read in frame from the first base. V is cut back by 1 base and J by 4 bases, with 11 bases in the junction unmatched.

This receptor was obtained from a man younger than 35 who received the YFV17D yellow fever vaccine. The sequences come from PBMCs, collected about 41 days after the first yellow fever vaccination. Recombination connected TRBV20-1 to TRBJ2-7; TRBD1 agrees with 9 junctional bases. The nucleotides read TGCAGTGCTAGAGTTATCGGACAGGGGCTCTTATACGAGCAGTACTTC. Its amino acids are CSARVIGQGLLYEQYF.